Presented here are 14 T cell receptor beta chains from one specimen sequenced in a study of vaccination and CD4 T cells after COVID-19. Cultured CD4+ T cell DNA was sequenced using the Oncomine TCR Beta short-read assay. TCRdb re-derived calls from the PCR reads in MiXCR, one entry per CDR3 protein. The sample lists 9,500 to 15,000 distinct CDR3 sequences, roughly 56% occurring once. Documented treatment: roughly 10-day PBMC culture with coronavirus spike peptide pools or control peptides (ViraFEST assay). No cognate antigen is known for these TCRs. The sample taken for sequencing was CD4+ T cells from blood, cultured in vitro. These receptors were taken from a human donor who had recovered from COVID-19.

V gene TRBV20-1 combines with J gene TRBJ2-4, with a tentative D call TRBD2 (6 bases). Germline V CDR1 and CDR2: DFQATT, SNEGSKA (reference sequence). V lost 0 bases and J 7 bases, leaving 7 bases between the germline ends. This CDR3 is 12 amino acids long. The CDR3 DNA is TGCAGTGCTAGAGATCGGGGGAACATTCAGTACTTC. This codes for CSARDRGNIQYF.

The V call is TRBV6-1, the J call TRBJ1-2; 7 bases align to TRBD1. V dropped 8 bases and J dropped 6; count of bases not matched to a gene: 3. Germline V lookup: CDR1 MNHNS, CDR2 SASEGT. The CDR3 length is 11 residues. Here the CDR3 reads CASQQGNGYTF. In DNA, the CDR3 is TGTGCCAGCCAACAGGGGAATGGCTACACCTTC.

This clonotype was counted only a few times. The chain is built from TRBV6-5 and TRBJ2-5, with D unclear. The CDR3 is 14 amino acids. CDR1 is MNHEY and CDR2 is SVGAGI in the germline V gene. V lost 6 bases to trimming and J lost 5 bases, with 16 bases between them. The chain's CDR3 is CASSSSDLDETQYF. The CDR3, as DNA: TGTGCCAGCAGCTCCTCGGACCTTGACGAGACCCAGTACTTC.

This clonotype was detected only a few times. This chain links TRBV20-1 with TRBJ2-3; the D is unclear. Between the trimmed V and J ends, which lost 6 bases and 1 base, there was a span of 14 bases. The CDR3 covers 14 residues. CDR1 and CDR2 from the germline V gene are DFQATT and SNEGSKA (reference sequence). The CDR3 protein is CSAKSSFGTDTQYF. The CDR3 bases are TGCAGTGCCAAGAGCAGTTTTGGCACAGATACGCAGTATTTT.

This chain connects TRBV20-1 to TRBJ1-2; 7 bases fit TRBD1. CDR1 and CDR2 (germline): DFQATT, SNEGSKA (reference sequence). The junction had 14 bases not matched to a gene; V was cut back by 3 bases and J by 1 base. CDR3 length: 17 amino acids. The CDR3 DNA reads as TGCAGTGCTAGGGCCAGACTCGGGACAGATAATAACTATGGCTACACCTTC. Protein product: CSARARLGTDNNYGYTF.

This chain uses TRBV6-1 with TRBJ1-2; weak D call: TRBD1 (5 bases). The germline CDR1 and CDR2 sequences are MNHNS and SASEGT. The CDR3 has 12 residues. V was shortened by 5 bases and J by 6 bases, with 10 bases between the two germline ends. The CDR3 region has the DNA TGTGCCAGCAGTAGTTTCAGGGATGGCTACACCTTC. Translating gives CASSSFRDGYTF.

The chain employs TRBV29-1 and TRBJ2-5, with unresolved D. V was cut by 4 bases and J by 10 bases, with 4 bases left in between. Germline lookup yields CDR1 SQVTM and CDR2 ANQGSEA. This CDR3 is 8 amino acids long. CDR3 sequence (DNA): TGCAGCGTTGGTGTCCAGTACTTC. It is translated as CSVGVQYF.

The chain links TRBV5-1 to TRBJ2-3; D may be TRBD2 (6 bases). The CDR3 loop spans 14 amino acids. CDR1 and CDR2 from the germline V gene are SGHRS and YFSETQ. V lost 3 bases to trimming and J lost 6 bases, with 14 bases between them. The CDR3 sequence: CASSSGYGSDTQYF. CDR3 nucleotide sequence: TGCGCCAGCAGCTCTGGCTACGGGAGCGATACGCAGTATTTT.

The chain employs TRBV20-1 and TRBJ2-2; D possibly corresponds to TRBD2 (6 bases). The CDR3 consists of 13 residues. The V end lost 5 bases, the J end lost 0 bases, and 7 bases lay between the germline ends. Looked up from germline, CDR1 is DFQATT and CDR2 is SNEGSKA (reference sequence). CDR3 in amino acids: CSAWRANTGELFF. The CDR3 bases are TGCAGTGCTTGGAGGGCGAACACCGGGGAGCTGTTTTTT.

The CDR3 nucleotides read TGTGCCAGTAGTATTGGGACAGGGGCCTACGAGCAGTACTTC. Translated, it gives CASSIGTGAYEQYF. The V gene is TRBV19, the J gene TRBJ2-7; 10 bases map to TRBD1. Germline V gene lookup returns CDR1 LNHDA and CDR2 SQIVND (reference sequence). V was clipped by 3 bases and J by 2 bases; unmatched bases: 1. The CDR3 sequence is 14 residues long.

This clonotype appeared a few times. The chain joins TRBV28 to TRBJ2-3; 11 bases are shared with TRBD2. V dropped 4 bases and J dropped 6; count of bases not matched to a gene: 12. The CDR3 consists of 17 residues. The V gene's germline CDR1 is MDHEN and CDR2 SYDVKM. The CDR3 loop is CASSSPGLADLTDTQYF. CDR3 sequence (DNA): TGTGCCAGCAGTTCACCGGGACTAGCGGATCTGACGGATACGCAGTATTTT.

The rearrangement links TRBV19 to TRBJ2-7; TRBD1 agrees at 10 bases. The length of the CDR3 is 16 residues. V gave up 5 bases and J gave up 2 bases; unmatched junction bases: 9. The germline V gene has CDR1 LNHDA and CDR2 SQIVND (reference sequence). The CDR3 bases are TGTGCCAGTAGTCCCCTCGGGGACAGGGGTACCTACGAGCAGTACTTC. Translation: CASSPLGDRGTYEQYF.

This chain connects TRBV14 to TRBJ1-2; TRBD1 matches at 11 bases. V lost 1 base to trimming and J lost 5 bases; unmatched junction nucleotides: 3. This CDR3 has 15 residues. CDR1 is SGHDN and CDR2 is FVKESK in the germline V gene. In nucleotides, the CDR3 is TGTGCCAGCAGCCAAGGGGGGACAGGGGGATATGGCTACACCTTC. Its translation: CASSQGGTGGYGYTF.

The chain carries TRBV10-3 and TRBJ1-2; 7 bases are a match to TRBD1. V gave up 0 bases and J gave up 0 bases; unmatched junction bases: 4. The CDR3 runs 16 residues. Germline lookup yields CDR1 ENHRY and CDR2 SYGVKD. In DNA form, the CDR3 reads TGTGCCATCAGTGAGTCGAAGGGACAGCCTAACTATGGCTACACCTTC. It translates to CAISESKGQPNYGYTF.